Below, one T cell receptor (beta chain) is given with its context. V dropped 3 bases and J dropped 3; count of bases not matched to a gene: 17. The CDR3 covers 19 residues. The germline gives CDR1 LNHDA, CDR2 SQIVND (reference sequence). This sample stems from a study of cytomegalovirus exposure and HLA in healthy donors. This PCR relied on a set of 60 Vbeta primers and 13 Jbeta primers. Profiling relied on immunoSEQ multiplex PCR, and the TCRdb table lists in-frame clones only, not all of them. The sample lists more than 100,000 clones, less than 90% seen once, with more than 1.5% in the top ten. The V and J genes are TRBV19 and TRBJ2-7; 10 positions match TRBD2. Sequencing was carried out using PBMCs. The TCR was taken from a middle-aged man in good health and CMV-seronegative. CDR3: CASSITFGLADARRYEQYF. The CDR3 nucleotides read TGTGCCAGTAGTATCACGTTCGGACTAGCGGACGCGAGACGCTACGAGCAGTACTTC.